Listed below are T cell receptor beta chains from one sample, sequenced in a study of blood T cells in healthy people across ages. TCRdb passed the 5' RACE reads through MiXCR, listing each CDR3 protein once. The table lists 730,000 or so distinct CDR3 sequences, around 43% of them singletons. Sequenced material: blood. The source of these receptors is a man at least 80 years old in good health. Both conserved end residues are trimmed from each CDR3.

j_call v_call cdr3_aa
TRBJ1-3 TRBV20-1 SARDRRFEGNTIY
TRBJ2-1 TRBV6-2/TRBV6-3 ASSVPGTTEQF
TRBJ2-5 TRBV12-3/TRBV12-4 ASSLGRNQETQY
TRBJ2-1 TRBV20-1 SPFRTSGNEQF
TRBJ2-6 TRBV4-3 ASSQESGRTVSGANVLT
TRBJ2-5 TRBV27 ASSATQDPIETQY
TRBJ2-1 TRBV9 ASSVDHSGPFYNEQF
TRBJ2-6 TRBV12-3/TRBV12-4 ASRSPVWGQGPPGANVLT
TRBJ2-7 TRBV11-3 ASSQTTVSEQY
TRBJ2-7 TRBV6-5 ASSQGLAGMSYEQY
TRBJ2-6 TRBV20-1 SASRWSVSGANVLT
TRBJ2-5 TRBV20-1 SAIPSSQETQY
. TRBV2 ASTPGQGYNEQY
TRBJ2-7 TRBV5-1 ASSLINPSSYNEQY
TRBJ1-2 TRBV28 ASSFEAWGYT
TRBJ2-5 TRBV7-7 ASSLGTSKGETQY
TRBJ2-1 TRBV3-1 ASSTVLGGGGGEQF
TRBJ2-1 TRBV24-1 ATSDRNGNEQF
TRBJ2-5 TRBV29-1 SVEAGTGETQY
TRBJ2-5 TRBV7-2 ASSLDRTQETQY
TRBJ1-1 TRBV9 ASSPRIANTEAF
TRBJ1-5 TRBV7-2 AGSKSDRGVANQPQH
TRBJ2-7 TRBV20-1 SARDFGTRNYEQY
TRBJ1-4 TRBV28 ASSSINNRGNEKLF
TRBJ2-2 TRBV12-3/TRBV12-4 ASSLVGVTGELF
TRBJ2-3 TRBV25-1 ASSTRSGMGTDTQY
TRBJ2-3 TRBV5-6 ASSLEVEGYTQY
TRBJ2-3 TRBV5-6 AGSLTASGGSTDTQY
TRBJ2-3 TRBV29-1 SVGIAGGITDTQY
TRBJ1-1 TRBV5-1 ASSLGLPDRGRGNTEAF
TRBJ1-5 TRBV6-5 ASTQALDSNQPQH
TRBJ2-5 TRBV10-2 ASNDPGLAEGGETQY
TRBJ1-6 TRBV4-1 ASSQEDTNSPLH
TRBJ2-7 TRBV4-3 ASSHLQAAPSYEQY
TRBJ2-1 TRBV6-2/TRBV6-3 AGSLDSGAYNEQF